This passage covers 10 T cell receptor beta chains from one sample sequenced in a study of OX40 agonist ivuxolimab in advanced cancers. The protocol was immunoSEQ multiplex PCR, while the TCRdb copy is restricted to in-frame clones and leaves out a portion. The sample lists roughly 100,000 clones; around 80% were seen once. The source was CD4+ or CD8+ T cells sorted from blood, collected in a trial of the OX40 agonist ivuxolimab. These receptors originate from an adult with an advanced solid tumor such as melanoma, head and neck, liver or kidney cancer.

This chain uses TRBV9 with TRBJ2-4; perhaps TRBD1 as D (6 bases). Germline CDR1 and CDR2: SGDLS and YYNGEE. This CDR3 contains 17 residues. V gave up 4 bases and J gave up 1 base, with 18 bases separating them. The CDR3 DNA follows: TGTGCCAGCAGCAGAGCAACAGGGAATGGGGCCAAAAACATTCAGTACTTC. Encoded protein: CASSRATGNGAKNIQYF.

This chain uses TRBV14 with TRBJ2-7; no clear D gene. Germline V CDR1 and CDR2: SGHDN, FVKESK. The CDR3 length is 14 residues. The V gene lost 4 bases and the J gene lost 0 bases, with 10 bases spanning the gap. The CDR3 spells CASSPSAISYEQYF. In DNA, the CDR3 is TGTGCCAGCAGCCCCAGCGCAATCTCCTACGAGCAGTACTTC.

The genes are TRBV12-5 and TRBJ1-4; D unclear. Germline CDR1 and CDR2: LGHNT and FRNRAP. There are 19 residues in the CDR3. V dropped 1 base and J dropped 0 bases, with 18 bases sitting between them. The CDR3 region is CASGLETLSGFSTNEKLFF. CDR3 DNA sequence: TGTGCTAGTGGTTTGGAAACTCTATCCGGGTTCTCAACTAATGAAAAACTGTTTTTT.

The chain carries TRBV19 and TRBJ1-3; D is unresolved. This CDR3 is built from 16 residues. The V gene lost 7 bases and the J gene lost 1 base, with 17 bases spanning the gap. From germline, CDR1 is LNHDA and CDR2 SQIVND (reference sequence). CDR3 coding DNA: TGTGCCAGTACCCCTGGGAGGATAGGATCTGGAAACACCATATATTTT. This translates into CASTPGRIGSGNTIYF.

The chain combines TRBV9 with TRBJ1-6; D not resolved. The CDR3 contains 15 residues. The germline V gene encodes CDR1 SGDLS and CDR2 YYNGEE. V was shortened by 0 bases and J by 5 bases, with 9 bases between the two germline ends. CDR3 loop: CASSVGDAHNSPLHF. CDR3 coding DNA: TGTGCCAGCAGCGTAGGGGATGCCCATAATTCACCCCTCCACTTT.

This chain connects TRBV5-4 to TRBJ2-3, with 10 nucleotides matching TRBD2. Per germline, CDR1 SGHNT and CDR2 YYREEE (reference sequence). The CDR3 contains 15 residues. The V segment lost 8 bases and the J segment 0 bases; nucleotides outside the gene matches: 6. CDR3 protein: CASLAGDPSTDTQYF. CDR3 bases: TGTGCCAGTCTAGCGGGGGACCCTAGCACAGATACGCAGTATTTT.

The chain uses TRBV6-6 and TRBJ2-2; 8 nucleotides match TRBD1. This CDR3 is 16 amino acids long. The ends lost 11 bases at V and 0 bases at J; junction bases unmatched: 11. CDR1 is MNHNY, CDR2 SVGAGI, per germline (reference sequence). The DNA for the CDR3 is TGTGCCTACAGGGGGTTTTCACATTCGAACACCGGGGAGCTGTTTTTT. Its protein is CAYRGFSHSNTGELFF.

Here the CDR3 DNA reads TGTGCCAGCAGCGCCACGGCGGGGGCTATGACCAAAAACATTCAGTACTTC. Protein: CASSATAGAMTKNIQYF. The chain recombines TRBV7-8 with TRBJ2-4, with a weak D call TRBD2 (7 bases). Trimming pared 5 bases from V and 2 bases from J, leaving 19 bases between. This CDR3 comprises 17 residues. Per germline, CDR1 SGHVS and CDR2 FQNEAQ.

The gene calls are TRBV7-9 and TRBJ1-2, with TRBD1 as a possible D gene (6 bases). This CDR3 is built from 15 residues. V was trimmed by 1 base and J by 0 bases, leaving 9 bases between them. CDR1 and CDR2 from the germline V gene are SEHNR and FQNEAQ (reference sequence). The DNA for the CDR3 is TGTGCCAGCAGCTTAGGGGGGGCTCCTAACTATGGCTACACCTTC. Its translation is CASSLGGAPNYGYTF. Supplemented by reference TRBV7-9 and TRBJ1-2, the full variable domain reads DTGVSQNPRHKITKRGQNVTFRCDPISEHNRLYWYRQTLGQGPEFLTYFQNEAQLEKSRLLSDRFSAERPKGSFSTLEIQRTEQGDSAMYLCASSLGGAPNYGYTFGSGTRLTVV.

The rearrangement uses TRBV5-6 and TRBJ2-5; TRBD1 matches 8 bases. Germline values: CDR1 SGHDT, CDR2 YYEEEE. Trimming cost V 1 base and J 2 bases; bases outside gene matches: 1. The CDR3 contains 14 residues. For the CDR3, the DNA is TGTGCCAGCAGCTTGACAGGGGGGCAAGAGACCCAGTACTTC. Translation: CASSLTGGQETQYF.